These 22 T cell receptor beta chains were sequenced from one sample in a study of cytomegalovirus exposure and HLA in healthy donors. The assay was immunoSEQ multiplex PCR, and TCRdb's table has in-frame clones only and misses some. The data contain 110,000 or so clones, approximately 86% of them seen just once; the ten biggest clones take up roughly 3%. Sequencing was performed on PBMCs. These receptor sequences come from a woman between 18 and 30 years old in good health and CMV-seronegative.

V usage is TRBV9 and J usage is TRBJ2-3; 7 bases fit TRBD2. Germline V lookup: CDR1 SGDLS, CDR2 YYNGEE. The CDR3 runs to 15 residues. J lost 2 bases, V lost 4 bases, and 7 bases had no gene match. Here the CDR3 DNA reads TGTGCCAGCAGCCCCGGGGGGTCCTACACAGATACGCAGTATTTT. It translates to CASSPGGSYTDTQYF.

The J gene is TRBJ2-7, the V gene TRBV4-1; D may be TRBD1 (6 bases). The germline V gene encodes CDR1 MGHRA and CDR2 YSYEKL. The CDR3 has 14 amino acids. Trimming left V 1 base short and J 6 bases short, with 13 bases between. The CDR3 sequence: CASSQVAGVGEQYF. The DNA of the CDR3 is TGCGCCAGCAGCCAAGTTGCAGGGGTGGGCGAGCAGTACTTC.

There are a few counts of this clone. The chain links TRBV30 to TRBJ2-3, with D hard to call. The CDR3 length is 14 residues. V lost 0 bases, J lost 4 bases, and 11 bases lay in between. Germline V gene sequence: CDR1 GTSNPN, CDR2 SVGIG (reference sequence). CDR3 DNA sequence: TGTGCCTGGAGTGTAGGTAGCCTGGCAGATACGCAGTATTTT. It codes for CAWSVGSLADTQYF.

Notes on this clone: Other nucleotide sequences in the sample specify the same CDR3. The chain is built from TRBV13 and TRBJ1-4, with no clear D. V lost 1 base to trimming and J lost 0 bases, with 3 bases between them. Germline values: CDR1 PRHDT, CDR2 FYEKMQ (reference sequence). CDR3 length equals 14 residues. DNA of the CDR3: TGTGCCAGCAGCTTAGCAGCAACTAATGAAAAACTGTTTTTT. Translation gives CASSLAATNEKLFF.

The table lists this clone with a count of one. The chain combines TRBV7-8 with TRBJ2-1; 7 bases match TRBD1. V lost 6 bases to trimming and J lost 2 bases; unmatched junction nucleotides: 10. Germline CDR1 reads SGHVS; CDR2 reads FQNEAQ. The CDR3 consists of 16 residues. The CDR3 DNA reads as TGTGCCAGCAGTCCAAGGCAGGGGGTCCCCTACAATGAGCAGTTCTTC. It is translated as CASSPRQGVPYNEQFF.

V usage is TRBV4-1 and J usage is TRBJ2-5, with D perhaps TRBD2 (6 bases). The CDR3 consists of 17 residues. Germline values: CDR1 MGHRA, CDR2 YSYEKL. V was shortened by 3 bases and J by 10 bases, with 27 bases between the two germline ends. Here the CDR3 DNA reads TGCGCCAGCAGCCACTCCCTTATCGGGGGTGATAAGAGAGTCCAGTACTTC. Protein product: CASSHSLIGGDKRVQYF.

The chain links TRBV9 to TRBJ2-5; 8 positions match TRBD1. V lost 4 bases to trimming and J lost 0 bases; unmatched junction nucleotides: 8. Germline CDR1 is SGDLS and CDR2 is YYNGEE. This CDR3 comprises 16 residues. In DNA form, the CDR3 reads TGTGCCAGCAGCCCTCGGACAGGGTTAAACCAAGAGACCCAGTACTTC. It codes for CASSPRTGLNQETQYF.

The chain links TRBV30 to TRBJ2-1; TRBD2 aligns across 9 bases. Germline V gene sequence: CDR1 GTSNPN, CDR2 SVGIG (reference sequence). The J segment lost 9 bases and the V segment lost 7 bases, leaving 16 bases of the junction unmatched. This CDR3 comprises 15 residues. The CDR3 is CAYGGAGGSKLEQFF. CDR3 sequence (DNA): TGTGCCTATGGCGGAGCGGGGGGATCTAAGCTTGAGCAGTTCTTC. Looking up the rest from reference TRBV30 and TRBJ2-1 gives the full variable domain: SQTIHQWPATLVQPVGSPLSLECTVEGTSNPNLYWYRQAAGRGLQLLFYSVGIGQISSEVPQNLSASRPQDRQFILSSKKLLLSDSGFYLCAYGGAGGSKLEQFFGPGTRLTVL.

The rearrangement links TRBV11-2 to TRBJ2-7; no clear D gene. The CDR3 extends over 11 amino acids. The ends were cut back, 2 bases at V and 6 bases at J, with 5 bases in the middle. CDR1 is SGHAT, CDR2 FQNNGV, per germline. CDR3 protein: CASSLIGEQYF. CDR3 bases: TGTGCCAGCAGCTTAATCGGCGAGCAGTACTTC.

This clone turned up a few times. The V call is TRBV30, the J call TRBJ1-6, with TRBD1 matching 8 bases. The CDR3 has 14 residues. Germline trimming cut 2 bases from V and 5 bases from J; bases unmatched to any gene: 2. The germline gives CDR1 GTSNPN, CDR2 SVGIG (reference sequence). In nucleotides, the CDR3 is TGTGCCTGGAGTCGGACAGGGAATAATTCACCCCTCCACTTT. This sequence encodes CAWSRTGNNSPLHF.

The CDR3: CASLGAKGTADTQYF. The CDR3, as DNA: TGTGCCAGCCTGGGGGCAAAGGGTACCGCAGATACGCAGTATTTT. This chain uses TRBV2 with TRBJ2-3, with a possible D match to TRBD1 (6 bases). V shed 8 bases and J shed 4 bases, with 19 bases lying between them. CDR3 length: 15 residues. Germline values: CDR1 SNHLY, CDR2 FYNNEI.

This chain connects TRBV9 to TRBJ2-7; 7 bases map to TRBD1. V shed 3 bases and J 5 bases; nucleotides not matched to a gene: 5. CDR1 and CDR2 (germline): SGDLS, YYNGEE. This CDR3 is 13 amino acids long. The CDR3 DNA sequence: TGTGCCAGCAGCGCACAGGGGCGAGACGAGCAGTACTTC. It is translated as CASSAQGRDEQYF.

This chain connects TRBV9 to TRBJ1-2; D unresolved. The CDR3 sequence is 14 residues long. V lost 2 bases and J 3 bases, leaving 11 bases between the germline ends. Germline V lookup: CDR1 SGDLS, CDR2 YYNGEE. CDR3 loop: CASSVGGLDYGYTF. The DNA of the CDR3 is TGTGCCAGCAGCGTCGGAGGGCTGGACTATGGCTACACCTTC. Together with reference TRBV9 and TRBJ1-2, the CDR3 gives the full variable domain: DSGVTQTPKHLITATGQRVTLRCSPRSGDLSVYWYQQSLDQGLQFLIQYYNGEERAKGNILERFSAQQFPDLHSELNLSSLELGDSALYFCASSVGGLDYGYTFGSGTRLTVV.

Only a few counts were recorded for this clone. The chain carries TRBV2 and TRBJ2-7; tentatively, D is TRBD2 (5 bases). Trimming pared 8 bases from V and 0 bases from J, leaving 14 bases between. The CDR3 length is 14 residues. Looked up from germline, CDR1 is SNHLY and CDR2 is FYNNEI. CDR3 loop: CASPLGGGSYEQYF. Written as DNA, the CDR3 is TGTGCCAGCCCCCTCGGAGGAGGCTCCTACGAGCAGTACTTC.

The CDR3 protein is CSGTGGNSTEAFF. CDR3 DNA: TGCAGCGGGACAGGGGGGAATTCAACTGAAGCTTTCTTT. The chain uses TRBV29-1 and TRBJ1-1; 10 nucleotides match TRBD1. Trimming cost V 7 bases and J 5 bases; bases outside gene matches: 7. This CDR3 spans 13 amino acids. The germline CDR1 and CDR2 sequences are SQVTM and ANQGSEA.

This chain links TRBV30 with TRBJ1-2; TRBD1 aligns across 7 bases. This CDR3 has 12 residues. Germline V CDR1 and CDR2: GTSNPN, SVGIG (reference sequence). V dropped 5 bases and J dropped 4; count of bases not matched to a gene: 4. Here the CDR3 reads CAWEGASYGYTF. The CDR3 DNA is TGTGCCTGGGAGGGGGCCAGCTATGGCTACACCTTC.

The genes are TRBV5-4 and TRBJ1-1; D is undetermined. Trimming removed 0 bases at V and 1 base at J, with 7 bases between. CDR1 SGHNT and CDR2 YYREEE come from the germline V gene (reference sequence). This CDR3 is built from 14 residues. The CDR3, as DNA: TGTGCCAGCAGCTTGGCCACTACGAACACTGAAGCTTTCTTT. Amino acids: CASSLATTNTEAFF.

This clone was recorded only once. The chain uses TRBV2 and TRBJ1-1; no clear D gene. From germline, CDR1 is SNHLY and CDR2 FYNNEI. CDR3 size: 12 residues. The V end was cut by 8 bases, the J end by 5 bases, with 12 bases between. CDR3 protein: CASGREVTEAFF. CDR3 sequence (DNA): TGTGCCAGCGGGCGGGAGGTAACTGAAGCTTTCTTT.

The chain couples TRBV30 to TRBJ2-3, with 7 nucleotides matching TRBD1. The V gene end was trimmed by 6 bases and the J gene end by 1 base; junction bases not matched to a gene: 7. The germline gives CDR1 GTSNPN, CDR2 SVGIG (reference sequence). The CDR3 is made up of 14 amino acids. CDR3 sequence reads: CACHRGSGTDTQYF. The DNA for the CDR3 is TGTGCCTGTCACAGGGGAAGTGGCACAGATACGCAGTATTTT.

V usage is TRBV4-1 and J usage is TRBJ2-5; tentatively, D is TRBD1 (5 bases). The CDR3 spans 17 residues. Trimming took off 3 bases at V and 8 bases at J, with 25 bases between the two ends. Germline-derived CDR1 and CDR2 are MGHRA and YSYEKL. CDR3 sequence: CASSHPTQSRTRDTQYF. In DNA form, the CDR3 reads TGCGCCAGCAGCCACCCGACCCAGAGCAGGACAAGAGATACCCAGTACTTC.

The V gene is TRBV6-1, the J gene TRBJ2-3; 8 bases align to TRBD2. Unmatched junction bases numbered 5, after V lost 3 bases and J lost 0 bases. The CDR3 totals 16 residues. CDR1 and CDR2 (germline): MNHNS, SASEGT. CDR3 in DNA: TGTGCCAGCAGTGAGTTGGGACTAGAGAGCACAGATACGCAGTATTTT. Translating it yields CASSELGLESTDTQYF.

CDR3: CASDVDRGASEQYF. The CDR3 bases are TGTGCCAGCGATGTCGACAGGGGCGCCTCCGAGCAGTACTTC. The chain couples TRBV2 to TRBJ2-7; 8 nucleotides line up with TRBD1. This CDR3 region has 14 residues. The junction had 12 bases not matched to a gene; V was cut back by 8 bases and J by 6 bases. Germline loops: CDR1 SNHLY, CDR2 FYNNEI.